This TCR beta chain was found in a study of blood T cell repertoires in COVID-19. Looking at the study overall: Samples representing acute and convalescent COVID-19 were sourced from the United States, Italy and Spain. From T cells, B-cell-depleted T cells, or PBMCs came the material, which was cDNA or gDNA.

Germline V gene lookup returns CDR1 WNHNN and CDR2 SYGVQD (reference sequence). The CDR3 loop spans 13 amino acids. Trimming took 11 bases from V and 7 from J, leaving 17 bases between them. Sequencing used immunoSEQ multiplex PCR; TCRdb keeps in-frame clones, though not all of them. The data contain 270,000 or so clones, roughly nine tenths of them singletons. V is TRBV10-1 and J is TRBJ1-4; possibly TRBD1 for D (6 bases). This sequence originates from a woman aged 40 to 49 who had recovered from COVID-19. The sequenced sample was peripheral blood. The CDR3 protein is CADLDPRGEKLFF. CDR3 DNA: TGCGCCGACTTGGATCCCAGGGGTGAAAAACTGTTTTTT.